This T cell receptor (beta chain) was profiled in a study of blood T cell repertoires in COVID-19. About the research overall: Symptom resolution, clearance, or two negative PCRs marked the recovered donors of Cohort 3. The United States, Italy and Spain supplied acute and convalescent COVID-19 samples.

The CDR3 covers 17 residues. V was clipped by 4 bases and J by 6 bases; unmatched bases: 9. CDR1 is MGHRA, CDR2 YSYEKL, per germline. Methods used by the authors: Amplifying reference gene primers gave estimates of nucleated cell counts. Clones were sequenced by immunoSEQ multiplex PCR, and TCRdb holds only the in-frame ones, with some missing. V and J calls and clone size are copied from that table; D and trimming were computed from the DNA. Found here are some 190,000 clones, around 86% of them singletons; the top ten hold around 24%. Individuals aged about 18 to 89 years were recruited from roughly 22 US areas.

The sample taken for sequencing was PBMCs or T cells enriched from blood (not recorded which). The TCR sequence derives from a woman aged 40 to 55 in a cohort exposed to, infected with or recovered from COVID-19 (not recorded which). The chain carries TRBV4-1 and TRBJ2-2; 12 bases fit TRBD2. CDR3 region: CASSRKSSGGGPGELFF. CDR3 bases: TGCGCCAGCAGCCGCAAGTCTAGCGGGGGGGGCCCCGGGGAGCTGTTTTTT.